This T cell receptor beta chain is drawn from a study of shared clonotypes between healthy human individuals (TCRdb year 2020). About the full investigation: The cohort included three men and a couple of women between 18 and 49 years of age. Leukapheresis yielded between about 0.94 and 8.9 billion PBMCs per donor. For each donor, three plates each were used for CD4 naive and CD4 memory, two plates were used for CD8 naive, and one plate was used for CD8 memory. Libraries were prepared and TCR repertoires were sequenced by different laboratories using diverse techniques, in order to increase sequencing depth and limit assay-specific biases. The study deeply sequenced blood TCR repertoires of about 5 healthy adults to estimate repertoire size and the extent of clonotype sharing between individuals. Findings and caveats that apply to the study as a whole: Because the study included a small number of donors, the genetic and exposure-history diversity represented was limited. Based on pairwise subsampling, the degree of clonotype sharing among donors was expected to be affected by sequencing depth. Incomplete sequencing was indicated by rarefaction of sorted-subset datasets, despite the large sequencing depth. Sampling was restricted to blood, and TCR repertoires in tissues likely differ from the TCR repertoires found in blood. Compared with non-shared clonotypes, the clonotypes found in all four sorted-subset donors had higher generation probabilities. When a handful of donors were compared, the shared fraction of clonotypes was around 4.6% for naive CD4, 3.5% to 4% for naive CD8, about 2.4% for memory CD4, and 0.4% for memory CD8. Naive subsets generally had larger estimated clonotype richness than memory subsets did.

Using the deep immunoSEQ assay, multiplex PCR amplified TCR CDR3 regions from genomic DNA. Genomic DNA extracted from each cell subset was distributed evenly over all wells of several immunoSEQ 96-well plates, and each plate served as one replicate. For sorted subsets, about 0.2 ug genomic DNA, equal to about 30,000 T cell genomes, was loaded into each replicate PCR. The purified libraries were quantified using a Qubit 3.0 fluorometer, sized with a Bioanalyzer 2100, and then quantified again using the KAPA Library Quantification kit. Each immunoSEQ 96-well plate was sequenced on its own single-read 150-cycle Illumina NextSeq 550 flow cell. The original pipeline was this. Because the immunoSEQ output held only junctional sequences and lacked quality scores, the filtering could not match the filtering applied to full-length reads. To assign V/J genes and CDR3, sequences were annotated against IMGT germline references using PyIR, a Python wrapper for IgBLAST v1.9. Reads were filtered out if the reads had weak V/J assignments (E-value above 1e-6), no CDR3, stop codons, out-of-frame junctions, or ambiguous translated residues. V3J clonotypes were defined as sequences sharing an identical inferred V gene, J gene, and CDR3 amino acid sequence. To compute the percentage overlap between repertoires, the number of shared unique clonotypes was divided by the size of the smaller repertoire. Three approaches were used to assess repertoire richness: RTK rarefaction, the Chao1 estimator, and Recon v2.1 estimates of unobserved clonotypes. Generation probabilities were computed with OLGA for all TCRbeta clonotypes obtained by the gDNA method from several donors. Imported from immuneACCESS, the table was reduced by TCRdb to in-frame sequences with V and J called. These copies leave out some clones; in studies compared against another copy, an unresolved V gene accounts for under half, and the cause of the remainder is not known. Clone size and V and J calls were adopted from that table, with D and trimming inferred from the DNA. The sample table contains under 1,100,000 clones; only one count was recorded for under 80% of them. The top ten clones comprise nearly 1.5% of the sample.

Concerning this clone itself: Its antigen remains undetermined. No much larger clonotype is one base removed from it; base qualities were not supplied.

The donors were healthy, HIV-negative adults who had no recently reported acute infections or vaccinations. All donors were Caucasian adults living in Nashville, Tennessee, USA. CD4+ T cells were enriched through magnetic negative selection, after which naive cells were positively selected on CD45RA and the remaining negative fraction served as the memory subset. After blood collection by leukapheresis, PBMCs were isolated using Ficoll-Histopaque density gradient centrifugation and then cryopreserved in the vapor phase of liquid nitrogen. Analytical flow cytometry was used to check the purity and quantity of every magnetically sorted T cell population. Genomic DNA was isolated from each sorted fraction and quantified by UV absorbance on a Nanodrop 2000c. As encoded in the germline V gene, CDR1 is ENHRY while CDR2 is SYGVKD. The trim is 4 bases for V and 0 bases for J, with a gap of 9 bases between the germline ends. Counted from cysteine to phenylalanine, this CDR3 has 14 amino acids. The only DNA kept is the CDR3, 42 bases in frame from the first base.

The source of this sequence is a man aged 18 to 29 in good health. This receptor chain uses TRBV10-3 and TRBJ1-1; the D region possibly corresponds to TRBD1 (5 bases align). The source material was memory CD4+ T cells sorted from blood. This specimen's cell subset or site label, interpreted: CD45RA-negative fraction. The CDR3 protein is CAISAGGMNTEAFF. The nucleotide sequence is given as TGTGCCATCAGTGCTGGGGGGATGAACACTGAAGCTTTCTTT.